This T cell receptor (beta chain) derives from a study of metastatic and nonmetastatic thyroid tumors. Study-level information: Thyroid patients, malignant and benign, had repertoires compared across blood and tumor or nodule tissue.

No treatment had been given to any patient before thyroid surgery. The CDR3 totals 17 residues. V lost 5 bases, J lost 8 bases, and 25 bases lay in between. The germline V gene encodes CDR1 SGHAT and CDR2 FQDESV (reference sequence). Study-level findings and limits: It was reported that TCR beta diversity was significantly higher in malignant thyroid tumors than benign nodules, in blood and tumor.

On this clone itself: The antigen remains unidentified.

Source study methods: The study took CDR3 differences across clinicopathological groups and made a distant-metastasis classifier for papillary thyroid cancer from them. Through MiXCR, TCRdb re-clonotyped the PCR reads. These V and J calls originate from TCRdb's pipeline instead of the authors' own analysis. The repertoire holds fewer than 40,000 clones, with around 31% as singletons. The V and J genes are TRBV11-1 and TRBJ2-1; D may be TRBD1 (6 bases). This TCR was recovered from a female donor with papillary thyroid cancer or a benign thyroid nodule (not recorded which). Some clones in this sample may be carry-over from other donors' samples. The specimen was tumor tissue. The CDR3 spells CASSGHQTRDTADEQFF. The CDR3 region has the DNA TGTGCCAGCAGCGGGCACCAAACTCGGGACACGGCTGATGAGCAGTTCTTC.